Each of the 4 T cell receptor beta chains below was sequenced from the same sample in a study of shared T cell receptors in the human thymus. TCRdb's table, derived via immunoSEQ multiplex PCR, lists solely in-frame clones and lacks some. The table lists more than 550,000 clones, 80% to 90% of them singletons. The same sample was also used in a study of human thymus T cells.

Sequenced: thymocytes. These receptors originate from a girl under two years old with a congenital heart defect.

V is TRBV19 and J is TRBJ1-2; 8 nucleotides match TRBD1. CDR1 is LNHDA, CDR2 SQIVND, per germline (reference sequence). CDR3 length: 16 residues. After removal of 3 bases from V and 4 bases from J, the junction contained 10 bases not matched to a gene. In DNA, the CDR3 is TGTGCCAGTAGTATTTCGGGACAGGATAGCCTCTATGGCTACACCTTC. Translation gives CASSISGQDSLYGYTF.

The chain joins TRBV20-1 to TRBJ1-2; 8 nucleotides align to TRBD1. CDR1 and CDR2 from the germline V gene are DFQATT and SNEGSKA (reference sequence). The junction had 3 bases not matched to a gene; V was cut back by 5 bases and J by 7 bases. CDR3 length: 11 residues. The CDR3 coding sequence is TGCAGTGCTGGGACAGGTGGTGGCTACACCTTC. It encodes CSAGTGGGYTF.

This clone was recorded a few times. This sequence joins TRBV4-1 and TRBJ1-4, with D possibly matching TRBD1 (5 bases). The germline gives CDR1 MGHRA, CDR2 YSYEKL. The CDR3 sequence is 13 residues long. The germline V and J ends were trimmed by 0 bases and 8 bases, with 7 bases remaining between them. The CDR3 region is CASSQEEGEKLFF. The CDR3 DNA reads TGCGCCAGCAGCCAAGAGGAGGGGGAAAAACTGTTTTTT.

CDR3 region: CASSYSIGGGHGYTF. Here the CDR3 DNA reads TGTGCCAGCAGTTACTCGATTGGGGGAGGGCATGGCTACACCTTC. The gene calls are TRBV6-6 and TRBJ1-2, with TRBD1 as a possible D gene (5 bases). The CDR3 spans 15 residues. The V and J ends lost 0 bases and 6 bases respectively, with 14 bases between them. Per the germline V gene, CDR1 is MNHNY and CDR2 is SVGAGI (reference sequence).